The 12 T cell receptor beta chains below all came from one sample that was sequenced in a study of immune evolution from preneoplasia to lung adenocarcinoma. TCRdb keeps only in-frame clones here, not all; method: immunoSEQ multiplex PCR. The table includes around 6,100 clones, roughly 80% detected once. The sequenced sample was FFPE minimally invasive lung adenocarcinoma tissue. The origin of the receptors is a person between 45 and 75 years old with lung adenocarcinoma.

The chain has TRBV18 and TRBJ2-3, with D possibly TRBD2 on 7 matching bases. Trimming removed 3 bases at V and 5 bases at J, with 12 bases between. Germline CDR1 reads KGHSH; CDR2 reads LQKENI. The CDR3 spans 14 residues. In nucleotides, the CDR3 is TGTGCCAGCTCACCCGGGGGGCCCGGAGATACGCAGTATTTT. It translates to CASSPGGPGDTQYF.

This clone appeared a single time. The chain links TRBV30 to TRBJ2-1, with 10 bases aligning to TRBD2. There are 14 residues in the CDR3. Germline assignment: CDR1 GTSNPN and CDR2 SVGIG (reference sequence). V lost 2 bases and J lost 7; bases outside the gene matches: 5. In DNA, the CDR3 is TGTGCCTGGAGTAGCGGGGGGGTCGGGAATGAGCAGTTCTTC. Translating gives CAWSSGGVGNEQFF.

The chain is built from TRBV7-2 and TRBJ2-1; 13 bases agree with TRBD2. The length of the CDR3 is 19 residues. Germline V lookup: CDR1 SGHTA, CDR2 FQGNSA. Germline trimming cut 0 bases from V and 5 bases from J; bases unmatched to any gene: 10. The CDR3 loop reads CASSLATASLAGGNNEQFF. The DNA for the CDR3 is TGTGCCAGCAGCTTAGCTACCGCCTCACTAGCGGGAGGGAACAATGAGCAGTTCTTC.

V is TRBV10-3 and J is TRBJ1-1, with 7 bases identical to TRBD1. Per germline, CDR1 ENHRY and CDR2 SYGVKD. The CDR3 covers 13 residues. The V segment lost 4 bases and the J segment 2 bases; nucleotides outside the gene matches: 1. The CDR3 reads CAISGTGNTEAFF. CDR3 DNA sequence: TGTGCCATCAGTGGGACAGGCAACACTGAAGCTTTCTTT.

This clone was recorded only once. V usage is TRBV5-1 and J usage is TRBJ1-5, with a weak D call TRBD1 (6 bases). CDR1 SGHRS and CDR2 YFSETQ come from the germline V gene. This CDR3 is 17 amino acids long. The V end was cut by 4 bases, the J end by 3 bases, with 20 bases between. CDR3 amino acids: CASSPGLATGYNQPQHF. CDR3 in DNA: TGCGCCAGCAGCCCTGGTCTGGCCACAGGGTACAATCAGCCCCAGCATTTT.

This sequence joins TRBV5-4 and TRBJ1-6, with 9 bases fitting TRBD1. The CDR3 covers 14 residues. V trimming: 4 bases; J trimming: 11 bases; junction bases outside the gene matches: 7. Germline V lookup: CDR1 SGHNT, CDR2 YYREEE (reference sequence). CDR3 nucleotide sequence: TGTGCCAGCAGCAAGGGACAGGGAAAACCACCCCTCCACTTT. This encodes CASSKGQGKPPLHF.

Concerning this clone: Other DNA variants within this sample encode the same CDR3. This sequence joins TRBV30 and TRBJ2-7; 9 nucleotides agree with TRBD1. This CDR3 is 14 amino acids long. After removal of 1 base from V and 7 bases from J, the junction contained 8 bases not matched to a gene. CDR1 is GTSNPN, CDR2 SVGIG, per germline (reference sequence). CDR3 in amino acids: CAWSAGDRVREQYF. DNA of the CDR3: TGTGCCTGGAGTGCGGGGGACAGGGTAAGGGAGCAGTACTTC.

CDR3 nucleotide sequence: TGCAGCGTTGAAGAGTTTACCGAGCAGTACTTC. Translation: CSVEEFTEQYF. The V call is TRBV29-1, the J call TRBJ2-7, with D unclear. CDR1 and CDR2 from the germline V gene are SQVTM and ANQGSEA. V was clipped by 0 bases and J by 6 bases, with 6 bases between them. CDR3 length: 11 residues.

This rearrangement joins TRBV6-1 to TRBJ1-1; tentatively, D is TRBD1 (5 bases). CDR1 is MNHNS, CDR2 SASEGT, per germline. V lost 3 bases and J lost 1, with 15 bases in between. The CDR3 spans 16 residues. The CDR3 protein is CASSDLAGWSNTEAFF. The CDR3 bases are TGTGCCAGCAGTGATCTCGCAGGGTGGTCGAACACTGAAGCTTTCTTT.

The table lists this clone with a count of one. V usage is TRBV5-1 and J usage is TRBJ2-1; tentatively, D is TRBD1 or TRBD2 (5 bases each). The germline V and J ends were trimmed by 4 bases and 0 bases, with 11 bases remaining between them. The CDR3 covers 15 residues. CDR1 and CDR2 (germline): SGHRS, YFSETQ. CDR3 DNA: TGCGCCAGCAGCCGGAACGGGGCCTCCTACAATGAGCAGTTCTTC. Its translation: CASSRNGASYNEQFF.

The chain recombines TRBV18 with TRBJ2-4; D not certain. CDR1 and CDR2 (germline): KGHSH, LQKENI. The V gene lost 2 bases and the J gene lost 2 bases, with 10 bases spanning the gap. This CDR3 has 15 amino acids. CDR3 loop: CASSPGARTKNIQYF. As DNA, the CDR3 is TGTGCCAGCTCACCAGGCGCGAGAACCAAAAACATTCAGTACTTC.

The chain carries TRBV29-1 and TRBJ1-1, with D tentatively TRBD1 (6 bases). The CDR3 runs 12 residues. Germline-derived CDR1 and CDR2 are SQVTM and ANQGSEA. The V end was cut by 7 bases, the J end by 1 base, with 10 bases between. DNA for the CDR3: TGCAGCGGTGGGACACCGAACACTGAAGCTTTCTTT. As protein: CSGGTPNTEAFF.